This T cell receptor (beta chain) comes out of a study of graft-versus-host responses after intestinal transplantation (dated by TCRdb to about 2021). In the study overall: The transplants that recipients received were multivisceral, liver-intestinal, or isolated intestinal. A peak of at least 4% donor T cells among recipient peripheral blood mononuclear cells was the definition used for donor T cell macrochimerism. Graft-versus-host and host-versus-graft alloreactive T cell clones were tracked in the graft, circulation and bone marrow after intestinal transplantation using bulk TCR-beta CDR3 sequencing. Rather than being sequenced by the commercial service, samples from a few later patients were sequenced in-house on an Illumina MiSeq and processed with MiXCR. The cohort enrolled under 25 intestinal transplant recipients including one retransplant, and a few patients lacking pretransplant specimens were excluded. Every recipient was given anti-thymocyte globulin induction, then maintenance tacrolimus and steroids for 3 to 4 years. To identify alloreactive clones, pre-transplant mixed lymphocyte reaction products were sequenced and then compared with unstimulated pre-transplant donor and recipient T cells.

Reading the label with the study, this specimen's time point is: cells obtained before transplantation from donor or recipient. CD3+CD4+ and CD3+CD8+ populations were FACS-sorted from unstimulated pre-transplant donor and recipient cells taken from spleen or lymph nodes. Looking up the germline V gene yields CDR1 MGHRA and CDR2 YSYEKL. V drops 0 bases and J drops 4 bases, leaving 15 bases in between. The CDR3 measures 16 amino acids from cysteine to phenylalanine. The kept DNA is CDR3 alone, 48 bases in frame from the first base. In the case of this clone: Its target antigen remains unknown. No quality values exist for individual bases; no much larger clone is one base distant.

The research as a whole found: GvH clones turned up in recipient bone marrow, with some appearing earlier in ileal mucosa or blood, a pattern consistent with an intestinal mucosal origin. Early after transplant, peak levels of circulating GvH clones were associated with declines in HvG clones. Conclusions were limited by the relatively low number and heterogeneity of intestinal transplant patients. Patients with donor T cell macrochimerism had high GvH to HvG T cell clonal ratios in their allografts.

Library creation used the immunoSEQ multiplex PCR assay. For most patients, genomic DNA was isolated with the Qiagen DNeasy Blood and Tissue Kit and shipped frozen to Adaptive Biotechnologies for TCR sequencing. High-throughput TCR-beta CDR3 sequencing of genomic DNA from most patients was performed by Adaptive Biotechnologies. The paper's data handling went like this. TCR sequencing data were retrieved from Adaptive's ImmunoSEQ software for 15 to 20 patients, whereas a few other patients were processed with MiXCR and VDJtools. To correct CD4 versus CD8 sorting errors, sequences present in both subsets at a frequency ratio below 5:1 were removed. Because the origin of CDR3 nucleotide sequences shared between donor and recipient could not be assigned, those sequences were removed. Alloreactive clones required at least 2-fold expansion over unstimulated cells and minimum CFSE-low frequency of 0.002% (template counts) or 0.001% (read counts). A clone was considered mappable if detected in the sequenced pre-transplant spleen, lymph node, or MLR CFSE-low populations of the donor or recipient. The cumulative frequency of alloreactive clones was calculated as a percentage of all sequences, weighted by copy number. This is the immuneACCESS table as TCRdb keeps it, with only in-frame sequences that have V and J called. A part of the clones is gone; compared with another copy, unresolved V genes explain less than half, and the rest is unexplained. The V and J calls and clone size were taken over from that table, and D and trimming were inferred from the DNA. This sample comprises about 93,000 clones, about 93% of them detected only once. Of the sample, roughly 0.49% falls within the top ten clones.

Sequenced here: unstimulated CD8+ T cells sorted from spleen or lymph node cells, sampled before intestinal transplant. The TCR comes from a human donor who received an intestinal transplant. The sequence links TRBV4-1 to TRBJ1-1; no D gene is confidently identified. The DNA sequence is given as TGCGCCAGCAGCCAAGAGTTGCCCGGGGATAGCACTGAAGCTTTCTTT. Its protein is CASSQELPGDSTEAFF.